This TCR beta chain was sequenced in a study of tumor and adjacent non-tumor tissue in lung cancer. The template was RNA from unsorted bulk tissue. The length of the CDR3 is 12 residues. Trimming at V came to 4 bases and at J to 9 bases, leaving 6 bases not matched to a gene. The germline V gene has CDR1 MDHEN and CDR2 SYDVKM. A modified ARM-PCR protocol with three rounds of nested PCR amplified TCRbeta. MiXCR was run by TCRdb on the multiplex PCR reads, yielding one entry per CDR3 protein. The profile covers 200,000 to 250,000 distinct CDR3 sequences, with about 76% appearing a single time and 25% taken by the ten largest.

The TCR comes from a man aged 55 to 70 with non-small cell lung cancer. The chain joins TRBV28 to TRBJ2-7; 7 bases match TRBD2. Specimen: lung tumor tissue. Written as DNA, the CDR3 is TGTGCCAGCAGTTCCCGCTGGGGGGGGCAGTACTTC. Translated: CASSSRWGGQYF.